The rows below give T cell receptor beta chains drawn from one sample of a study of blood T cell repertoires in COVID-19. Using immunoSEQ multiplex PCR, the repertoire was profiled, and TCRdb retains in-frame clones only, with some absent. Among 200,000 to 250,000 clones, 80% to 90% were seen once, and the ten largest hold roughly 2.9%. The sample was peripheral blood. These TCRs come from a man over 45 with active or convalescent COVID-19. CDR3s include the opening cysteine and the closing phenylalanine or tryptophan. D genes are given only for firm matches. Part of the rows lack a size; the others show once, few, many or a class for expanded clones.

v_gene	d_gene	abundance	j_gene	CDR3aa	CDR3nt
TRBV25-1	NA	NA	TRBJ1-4	CASSGSRGEKLFF	TGTGCCAGCAGCGGAAGTAGGGGCGAAAAACTGTTTTTT
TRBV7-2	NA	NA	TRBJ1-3	CASSAGQRNTIYF	TGTGCCAGCAGCGCCGGACAGAGAAACACCATATATTTT
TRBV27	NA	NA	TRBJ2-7	CASSKSRSYEQYF	TGTGCCAGCAGCAAAAGCCGTTCCTACGAGCAGTACTTC
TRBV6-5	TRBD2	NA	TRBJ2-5	CASSPLTGGQETQYF	TGTGCCAGCAGTCCCCTTACGGGGGGCCAAGAGACCCAGTACTTC
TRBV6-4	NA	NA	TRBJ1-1	CASTPGWGDTEAFF	TGTGCCAGCACTCCCGGTTGGGGGGACACTGAAGCTTTCTTT
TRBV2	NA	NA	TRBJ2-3	CASSESLTRF	TGTGCCAGCAGTGAATCATTGACTAGGTTT
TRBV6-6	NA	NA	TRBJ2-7	CASTYQAGIPYEQYF	TGTGCCAGCACATACCAGGCGGGGATTCCCTACGAGCAGTACTTC
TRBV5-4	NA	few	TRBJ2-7	CASSLGLGRSYEQYF	TGTGCCAGCAGCTTGGGGTTGGGCAGATCCTACGAGCAGTACTTC
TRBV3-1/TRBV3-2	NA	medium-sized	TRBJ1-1	CASSPGTEAFF	TGTGCCAGCAGCCCAGGGACTGAAGCTTTCTTT
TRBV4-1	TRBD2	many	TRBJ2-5	CASSQGLLKRGTQETQYF	TGCGCCAGCAGCCAGGGCCTTCTAAAGCGGGGGACACAAGAGACCCAGTACTTC
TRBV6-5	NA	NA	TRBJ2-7	CASSYNRGYEQYF	TGTGCCAGCAGTTACAATCGGGGCTACGAGCAGTACTTC
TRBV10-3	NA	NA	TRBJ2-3	CAISEFGDTDTQYF	TGTGCCATCAGTGAGTTTGGAGACACAGATACGCAGTATTTT
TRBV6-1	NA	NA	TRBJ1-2	CASSEIRGYGYTF	TGTGCCAGCAGTGAAATAAGGGGCTATGGCTACACCTTC
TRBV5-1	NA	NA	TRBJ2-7	CASSLAVGRRSYEQYF	TGCGCCAGCAGCTTGGCGGTGGGGCGCAGGTCCTACGAGCAGTACTTC
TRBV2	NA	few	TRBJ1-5	CASSWGLNQPQHF	TGTGCCAGCAGTTGGGGGCTTAATCAGCCCCAGCATTTT
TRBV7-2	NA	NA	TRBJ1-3	CASSPRRVAGNTIYF	TGTGCCAGCAGCCCGAGGCGGGTGGCTGGAAACACCATATATTTT
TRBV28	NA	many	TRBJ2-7	CASSSTSTGAYEQYF	TGTGCCAGCAGCTCTACTAGCACTGGCGCCTACGAGCAGTACTTC
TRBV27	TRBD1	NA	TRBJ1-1	CASSSWDRGRAFF	TGTGCCAGCAGTTCGTGGGACAGGGGGCGTGCTTTCTTT
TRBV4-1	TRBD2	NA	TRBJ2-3	CASSLTSGSTDTQYF	TGCGCCAGCAGCCTGACTAGCGGGAGTACAGATACGCAGTATTTT
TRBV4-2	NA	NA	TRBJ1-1	CASSMYNTEAFF	TGTGCCAGCAGCATGTATAACACTGAAGCTTTCTTT
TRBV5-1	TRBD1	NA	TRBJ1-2	CASSWDRDLSYGYTF	TGCGCCAGCAGCTGGGACAGGGATCTTAGCTATGGCTACACCTTC
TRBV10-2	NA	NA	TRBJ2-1	CASSLRQSYNEQFF	TGCGCCAGCAGTCTGAGACAGTCCTACAATGAGCAGTTCTTC
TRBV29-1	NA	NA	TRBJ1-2	CSVAGGNSRYGYTF	TGCAGCGTGGCTGGGGGCAACTCGCGCTATGGCTACACCTTC